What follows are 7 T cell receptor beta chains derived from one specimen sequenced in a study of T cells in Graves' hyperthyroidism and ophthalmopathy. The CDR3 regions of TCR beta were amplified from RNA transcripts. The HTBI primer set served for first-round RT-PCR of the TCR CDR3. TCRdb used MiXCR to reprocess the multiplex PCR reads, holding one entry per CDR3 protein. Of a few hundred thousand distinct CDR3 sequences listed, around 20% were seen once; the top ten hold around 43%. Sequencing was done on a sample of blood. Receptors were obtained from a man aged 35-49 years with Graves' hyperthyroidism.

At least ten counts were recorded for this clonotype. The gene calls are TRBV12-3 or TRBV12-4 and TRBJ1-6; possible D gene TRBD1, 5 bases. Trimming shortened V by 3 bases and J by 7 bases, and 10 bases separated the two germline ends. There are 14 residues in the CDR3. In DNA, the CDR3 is TGTGCCAGCAGTTTTTGGCAGGGCAATTCACCCCTCCACTTT. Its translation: CASSFWQGNSPLHF.

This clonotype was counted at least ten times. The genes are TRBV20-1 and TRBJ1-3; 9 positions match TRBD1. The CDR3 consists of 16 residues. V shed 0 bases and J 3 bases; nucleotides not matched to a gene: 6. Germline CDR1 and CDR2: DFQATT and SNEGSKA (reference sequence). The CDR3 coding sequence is TGCAGTGCTAGAGACCTACTGACAGGGGGTGGAAACACCATATATTTT. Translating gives CSARDLLTGGGNTIYF.

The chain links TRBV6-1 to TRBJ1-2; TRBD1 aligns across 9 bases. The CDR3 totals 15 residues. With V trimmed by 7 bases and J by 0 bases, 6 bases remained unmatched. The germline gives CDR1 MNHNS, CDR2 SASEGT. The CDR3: CASTGQGKANYGYTF. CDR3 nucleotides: TGTGCCAGCACCGGACAGGGGAAGGCTAACTATGGCTACACCTTC.

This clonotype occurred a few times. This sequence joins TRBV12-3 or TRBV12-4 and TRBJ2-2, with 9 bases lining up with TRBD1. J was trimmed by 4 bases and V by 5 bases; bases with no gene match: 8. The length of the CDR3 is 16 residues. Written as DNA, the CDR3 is TGTGCCAGCAGTCCTCAACAGGGGGCGGGCACCGGGGAGCTGTTTTTT. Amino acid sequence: CASSPQQGAGTGELFF.

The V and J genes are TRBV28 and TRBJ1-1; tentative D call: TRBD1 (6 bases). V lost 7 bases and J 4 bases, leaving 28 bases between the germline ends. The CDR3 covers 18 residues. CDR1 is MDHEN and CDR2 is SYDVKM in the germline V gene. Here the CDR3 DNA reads TGTGCCAGCATCCTGCCCCTTGGGGGCGCTCAATTGGGCACTGAAGCTTTCTTT. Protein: CASILPLGGAQLGTEAFF. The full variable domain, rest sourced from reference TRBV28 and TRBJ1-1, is DVKVTQSSRYLVKRTGEKVFLECVQDMDHENMFWYRQDPGLGLRLIYFSYDVKMKEKGDIPEGYSVSREKKERFSLILESASTNQTSMYLCASILPLGGAQLGTEAFFGQGTRLTVV.

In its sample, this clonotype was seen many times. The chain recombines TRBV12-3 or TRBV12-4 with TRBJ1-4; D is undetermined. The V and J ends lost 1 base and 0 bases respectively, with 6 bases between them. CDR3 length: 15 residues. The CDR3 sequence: CASSLGRTTNEKLFF. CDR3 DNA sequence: TGTGCCAGCAGTTTAGGACGGACAACTAATGAAAAACTGTTTTTT.

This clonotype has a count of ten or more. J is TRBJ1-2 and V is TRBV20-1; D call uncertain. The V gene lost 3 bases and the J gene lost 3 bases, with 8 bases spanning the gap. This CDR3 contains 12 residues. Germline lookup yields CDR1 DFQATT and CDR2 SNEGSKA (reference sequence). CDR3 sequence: CSASPRDYGYTF. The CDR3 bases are TGCAGTGCTAGTCCTCGGGACTATGGCTACACCTTC.